This T cell receptor (beta chain) was retrieved from a study of blood T cell repertoires in COVID-19. Study as a whole: COVID-19 samples, acute and convalescent, were from the United States, Italy and Spain. Sources were T cells, B-cell-depleted T cells, or PBMCs; the material itself was cDNA or gDNA.

This CDR3 spans 16 amino acids. V trimming: 0 bases; J trimming: 5 bases; junction bases outside the gene matches: 6. The germline CDR1 and CDR2 sequences are SGHRS and YFSETQ. Authors' processing steps: Reference gene primer amplification in the assay estimated nucleated cell counts. TCRdb's table, derived via immunoSEQ multiplex PCR, lists solely in-frame clones and lacks some. That table is the source of V, J and clone size, and D and trimming were worked out from the DNA. Counted here are roughly 100,000 clones, around four fifths occurring once; the ten biggest clones make up about 10%. The chain carries TRBV5-1 and TRBJ2-2, with 8 bases aligning to TRBD2. Specimen: peripheral blood. The receptor was derived from an elderly woman with acute or convalescent COVID-19. For the CDR3, the DNA is TGCGCCAGCAGCTTGGCGGGGACTAGTGAGACCGGGGAGCTGTTTTTT. Translating gives CASSLAGTSETGELFF.